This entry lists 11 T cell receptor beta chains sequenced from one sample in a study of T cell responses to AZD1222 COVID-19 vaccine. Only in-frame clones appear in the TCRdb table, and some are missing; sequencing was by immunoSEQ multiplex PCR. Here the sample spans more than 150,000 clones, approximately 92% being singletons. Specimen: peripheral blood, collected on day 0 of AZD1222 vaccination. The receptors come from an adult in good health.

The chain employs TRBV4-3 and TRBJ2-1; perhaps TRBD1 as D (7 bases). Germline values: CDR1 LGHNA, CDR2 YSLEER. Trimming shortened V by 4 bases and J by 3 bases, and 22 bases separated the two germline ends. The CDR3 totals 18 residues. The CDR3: CASSLNMGQWGLYNEQFF. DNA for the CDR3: TGCGCCAGCAGCCTGAACATGGGACAGTGGGGACTCTACAATGAGCAGTTCTTC.

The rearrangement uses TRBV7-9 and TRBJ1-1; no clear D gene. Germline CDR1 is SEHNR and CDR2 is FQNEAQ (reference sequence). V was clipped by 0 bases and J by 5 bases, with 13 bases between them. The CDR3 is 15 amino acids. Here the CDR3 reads CASSLAGHPRTEAFF. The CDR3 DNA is TGTGCCAGCAGCTTAGCTGGCCACCCAAGGACTGAAGCTTTCTTT.

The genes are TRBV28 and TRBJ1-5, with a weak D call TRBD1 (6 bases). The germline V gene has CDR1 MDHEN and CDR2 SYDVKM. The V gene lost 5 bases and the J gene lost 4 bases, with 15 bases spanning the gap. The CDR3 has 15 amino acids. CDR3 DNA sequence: TGTGCCAGCAGTCAGTCCGGGACACCAAATCAGCCCCAGCATTTT. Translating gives CASSQSGTPNQPQHF.

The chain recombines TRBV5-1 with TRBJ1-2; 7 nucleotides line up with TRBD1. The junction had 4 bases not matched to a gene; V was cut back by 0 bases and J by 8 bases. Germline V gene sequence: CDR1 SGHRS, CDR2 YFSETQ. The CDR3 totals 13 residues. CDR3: CASSLEGAVGYTF. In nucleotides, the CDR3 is TGCGCCAGCAGCTTGGAGGGGGCCGTAGGCTACACCTTC.

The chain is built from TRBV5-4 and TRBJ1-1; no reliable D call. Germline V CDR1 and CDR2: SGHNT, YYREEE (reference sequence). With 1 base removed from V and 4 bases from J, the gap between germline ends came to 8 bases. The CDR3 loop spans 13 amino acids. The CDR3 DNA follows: TGTGCCAGCAGCTTGTACGGGCCCACTGAAGCTTTCTTT. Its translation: CASSLYGPTEAFF. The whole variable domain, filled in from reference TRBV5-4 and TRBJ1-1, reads ETGVTQSPTHLIKTRGQQVTLRCSSQSGHNTVSWYQQALGQGPQFIFQYYREEENGRGNFPPRFSGLQFPNYSSELNVNALELDDSALYLCASSLYGPTEAFFGQGTRLTVV.

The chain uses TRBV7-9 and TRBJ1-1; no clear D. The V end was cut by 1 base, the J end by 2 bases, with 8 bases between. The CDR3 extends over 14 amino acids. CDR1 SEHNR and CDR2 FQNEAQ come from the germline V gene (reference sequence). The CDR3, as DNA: TGTGCCAGCAGCTTAGGGGTGTACAACACTGAAGCTTTCTTT. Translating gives CASSLGVYNTEAFF.

CDR3 residues: CASSFDRGSQETQYF. The CDR3 DNA follows: TGTGCCAGCAGCTTCGACAGGGGGAGTCAAGAGACCCAGTACTTC. This rearrangement joins TRBV5-4 to TRBJ2-5; TRBD1 aligns across 9 bases. CDR1 and CDR2 from the germline V gene are SGHNT and YYREEE (reference sequence). CDR3 length: 15 amino acids. The V and J ends lost 2 bases and 2 bases, in that order; junction bases with no gene match: 4. Drawing the rest from reference TRBV5-4 and TRBJ2-5, the complete variable domain is ETGVTQSPTHLIKTRGQQVTLRCSSQSGHNTVSWYQQALGQGPQFIFQYYREEENGRGNFPPRFSGLQFPNYSSELNVNALELDDSALYLCASSFDRGSQETQYFGPGTRLLVL.

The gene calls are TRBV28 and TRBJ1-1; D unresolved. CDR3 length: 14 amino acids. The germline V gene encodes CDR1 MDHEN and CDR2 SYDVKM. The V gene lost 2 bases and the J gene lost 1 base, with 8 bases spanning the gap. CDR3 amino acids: CASSLDSGNTEAFF. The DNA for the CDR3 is TGTGCCAGCAGTTTAGATAGTGGGAACACTGAAGCTTTCTTT.

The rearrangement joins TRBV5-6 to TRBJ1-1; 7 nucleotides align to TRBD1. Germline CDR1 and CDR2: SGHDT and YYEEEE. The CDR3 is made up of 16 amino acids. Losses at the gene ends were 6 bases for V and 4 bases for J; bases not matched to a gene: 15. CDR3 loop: CASNSKGQPRSTEAFF. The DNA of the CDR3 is TGTGCCAGCAACAGTAAGGGACAGCCCCGGAGCACTGAAGCTTTCTTT. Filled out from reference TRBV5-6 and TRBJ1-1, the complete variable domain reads DAGVTQSPTHLIKTRGQQVTLRCSPKSGHDTVSWYQQALGQGPQFIFQYYEEEERQRGNFPDRFSGHQFPNYSSELNVNALLLGDSALYLCASNSKGQPRSTEAFFGQGTRLTVV.

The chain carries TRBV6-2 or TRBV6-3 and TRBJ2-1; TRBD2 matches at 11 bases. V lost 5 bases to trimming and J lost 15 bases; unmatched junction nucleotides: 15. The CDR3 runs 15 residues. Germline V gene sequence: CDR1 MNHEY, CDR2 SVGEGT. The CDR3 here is CASSTSSGGPPLGFF. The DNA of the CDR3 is TGTGCCAGCAGTACCTCTAGCGGGGGGCCCCCACTGGGGTTCTTC.

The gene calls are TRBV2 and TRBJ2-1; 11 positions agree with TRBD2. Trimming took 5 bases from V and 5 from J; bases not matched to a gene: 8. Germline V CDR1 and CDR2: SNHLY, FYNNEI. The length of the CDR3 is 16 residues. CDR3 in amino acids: CASSLIAGGPDNEQFF. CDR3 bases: TGTGCCAGCAGTTTAATAGCGGGGGGGCCTGACAATGAGCAGTTCTTC.